This T cell receptor (beta chain) was identified during a study of OX40 agonist ivuxolimab in advanced cancers. At cycle 4 day 1, cycle 7 day 1, and baseline, blood was sampled. Sequenced by immunoSEQ multiplex PCR; TCRdb stores in-frame clones only, minus some. The sample has 45,000 to 50,000 clones; 87% are singletons. Germline lookup yields CDR1 SGHAT and CDR2 FQNNGV. V was trimmed by 2 bases and J by 9 bases, leaving 5 bases between them. The CDR3 consists of 11 residues. This TCR came from an adult with an advanced solid tumor such as melanoma, head and neck, liver or kidney cancer. The rearrangement joins TRBV11-2 to TRBJ2-1; D unclear. Here the sequenced sample was CD4+ or CD8+ T cells sorted from blood, taken in a trial of the OX40 agonist ivuxolimab. CDR3 region: CASSLITEQFF. The CDR3 DNA reads TGTGCCAGCAGCTTAATAACTGAGCAGTTCTTC.